This passage covers 25 T cell receptor beta chains from one sample sequenced in a study of long-term antiretroviral therapy in people with HIV. The libraries were made with immunoSEQ v3.0 at survey level. The assay was immunoSEQ multiplex PCR, and TCRdb's table has in-frame clones only and misses some. In the table there are tens of thousands of clones, approximately 82% of which are singletons. Sequencing was performed on unsorted PBMCs, taken 0.5 years after starting antiretroviral therapy. These receptors came from a man between 18 and 29 years old with HIV.

This chain links TRBV6-5 with TRBJ2-7; TRBD2 matches 10 bases. This CDR3 comprises 15 residues. V shed 10 bases, J shed 6 bases, and the junction held 15 bases outside the gene matches. The germline CDR1 and CDR2 sequences are MNHEY and SVGAGI. The CDR3 coding sequence is TGTGCCACCGCGTTACTTGGGACTAGCGCCATCGAGCAGTACTTC. It translates to CATALLGTSAIEQYF.

This clone occurred once. The chain links TRBV4-3 to TRBJ1-1, with D possibly being TRBD1 (5 bases). The CDR3 length is 13 residues. Germline V gene data show CDR1 as LGHNA and CDR2 as YSLEER. The V end lost 10 bases, the J end lost 1 base, and 13 bases lay between the germline ends. The CDR3 bases are TGCGCCACCAGACAGTCGGGGAACACTGAAGCTTTCTTT. Amino acids: CATRQSGNTEAFF.

This chain connects TRBV28 to TRBJ1-4; perhaps TRBD1 as D (6 bases). The V end was cut by 5 bases, the J end by 8 bases, with 24 bases between. This CDR3 contains 17 residues. Germline CDR1 and CDR2: MDHEN and SYDVKM. The DNA of the CDR3 is TGTGCCAGCAGTCCTGGGGCCCTATGGGGGGCGAGGGAAAAACTGTTTTTT. It specifies CASSPGALWGAREKLFF. Full variable domain (outside the CDR3, taken from reference TRBV28 and TRBJ1-4): DVKVTQSSRYLVKRTGEKVFLECVQDMDHENMFWYRQDPGLGLRLIYFSYDVKMKEKGDIPEGYSVSREKKERFSLILESASTNQTSMYLCASSPGALWGAREKLFFGSGTQLSVL.

This clone was counted a few times. The rearrangement uses TRBV7-9 and TRBJ1-2; the match to TRBD1 covers 8 bases. The CDR3 spans 13 residues. J lost 9 bases, V lost 2 bases, and 5 bases had no gene match. Per germline, CDR1 SEHNR and CDR2 FQNEAQ (reference sequence). The chain's CDR3 is CASSLLTGDRYTF. The CDR3 DNA is TGTGCCAGCAGCTTACTGACAGGGGATCGCTACACCTTC.

In its sample, this clone was seen a few times. This chain links TRBV7-6 with TRBJ2-7; the D call may be TRBD1 or TRBD2 (5 bases each). The CDR3 runs 14 residues. Germline V gene data show CDR1 as SGHVS and CDR2 as FNYEAQ. The ends were cut back, 5 bases at V and 1 base at J, with 12 bases in the middle. CDR3 sequence (DNA): TGTGCCAGCAGCGACGGGGACGGGTCCTACGAGCAGTACTTC. Its protein is CASSDGDGSYEQYF. The full variable domain, rest sourced from reference TRBV7-6 and TRBJ2-7, is GAGVSQSPRYKVTKRGQDVALRCDPISGHVSLYWYRQALGQGPEFLTYFNYEAQQDKSGLPNDRFSAERPEGSISTLTIQRTEQRDSAMYRCASSDGDGSYEQYFGPGTRLTVT.

J is TRBJ2-7 and V is TRBV7-9; 13 positions match TRBD2. The CDR3 runs to 18 residues. Germline CDR1 SEHNR, CDR2 FQNEAQ (reference sequence). V was pared by 0 bases and J by 3 bases, with 8 bases of the junction left unmatched. DNA of the CDR3: TGTGCCAGCAGCTTAGCCTTTGCGGGGACTAGCGGGAACTACGAGCAGTACTTC. This codes for CASSLAFAGTSGNYEQYF.

This chain links TRBV6-5 with TRBJ1-2, with D uncertain. Trimming took 6 bases from V and 1 from J, leaving 15 bases between them. In germline, CDR1 is MNHEY, CDR2 SVGAGI. The CDR3 has 15 amino acids. In DNA, the CDR3 is TGTGCCAGCAGGCCGGACCCCCAGCTTAACTATGGCTACACCTTC. Its protein is CASRPDPQLNYGYTF.

The V call is TRBV7-9, the J call TRBJ2-1, with D possibly being TRBD1 (5 bases). Looked up from germline, CDR1 is SEHNR and CDR2 is FQNEAQ (reference sequence). CDR3 length: 16 amino acids. V lost 1 base and J lost 5, with 15 bases in between. This CDR3 reads CASSLVTERTDNEQFF. For the CDR3, the DNA is TGTGCCAGCAGCTTAGTGACAGAAAGAACCGACAATGAGCAGTTCTTC.

The chain is built from TRBV29-1 and TRBJ2-5, with a tentative D call TRBD2 (6 bases). Trimming shortened V by 4 bases and J by 5 bases, and 11 bases separated the two germline ends. This CDR3 contains 12 residues. Per germline, CDR1 SQVTM and CDR2 ANQGSEA. The chain's CDR3 is CSVAHGGETQYF. The CDR3 region has the DNA TGCAGCGTTGCCCACGGAGGGGAGACCCAGTACTTC.

The chain uses TRBV7-9 and TRBJ2-4; D perhaps matches TRBD2 (5 bases). Trimming stripped 3 bases from V and 14 bases from J, with 11 bases between. The CDR3 loop spans 11 amino acids. The germline CDR1 and CDR2 sequences are SEHNR and FQNEAQ (reference sequence). The CDR3 reads CASSLDSPEYF. CDR3 coding DNA: TGTGCCAGCAGCTTGGACTCCCCTGAGTACTTC.

The chain combines TRBV15 with TRBJ2-5; TRBD2 is a possible D gene (5 bases). The CDR3 sequence is 14 residues long. Germline V gene data show CDR1 as LNHNV and CDR2 as YYDKDF (reference sequence). The V end lost 1 base, the J end lost 5 bases, and 11 bases lay between the germline ends. CDR3 sequence reads: CATSRGFGEETQYF. CDR3 DNA: TGTGCCACCAGCAGAGGGTTTGGGGAGGAGACCCAGTACTTC.

This clone was found once. The rearrangement joins TRBV18 to TRBJ1-2; D not resolved. V shed 2 bases and J shed 0 bases, with 16 bases lying between them. The CDR3 runs 17 residues. The germline V gene encodes CDR1 KGHSH and CDR2 LQKENI. CDR3 loop: CASSPFGVLNSNYGYTF. For the CDR3, the DNA is TGTGCCAGCTCACCATTCGGGGTGCTTAATTCTAACTATGGCTACACCTTC.

Concerning this clone itself: The germline gene is not matched at one end of the junction; a read error may be the cause. The genes are TRBV7-2 and TRBJ1-3; maybe TRBD1 (6 bases). This CDR3 is 12 amino acids long. Germline V gene sequence: CDR1 SGHTA, CDR2 FQGNSA. CDR3 loop: CASSLRDTSPDF. The CDR3 nucleotides are TGTGCCAGCAGCTTAAGGGACACCTCTCCTGATTTT.

The chain joins TRBV19 to TRBJ1-5; the D gene is possibly TRBD1 (6 bases). The CDR3 is 14 amino acids. Germline lookup yields CDR1 LNHDA and CDR2 SQIVND (reference sequence). The V end was cut by 5 bases, the J end by 13 bases, with 21 bases between. CDR3 region: CASSETGISRTQHF. The CDR3 coding sequence is TGTGCCAGTAGTGAGACAGGAATCTCCCGAACGCAGCATTTT.

V is TRBV5-1 and J is TRBJ1-2; D remains ambiguous. CDR3 length: 13 residues. The germline gives CDR1 SGHRS, CDR2 YFSETQ. V dropped 5 bases and J dropped 2 bases, with 10 bases sitting between them. CDR3 loop: CASSKEGNYGYTF. The CDR3, as DNA: TGCGCCAGCAGTAAGGAGGGAAACTATGGCTACACCTTC.

Only one count was recorded for this clone. This rearrangement joins TRBV4-1 to TRBJ2-3, with a tentative D call TRBD2 (6 bases). Germline-derived CDR1 and CDR2 are MGHRA and YSYEKL. The CDR3 spans 16 residues. Trimming removed 4 bases at V and 3 bases at J, with 17 bases between. The chain's CDR3 is CASSPPAGSVTDTQYF. Written as DNA, the CDR3 is TGCGCCAGCAGCCCGCCGGCGGGGTCGGTAACAGATACGCAGTATTTT.

This clone has a single count. V is TRBV6-6 and J is TRBJ2-1, with TRBD1 matching over 7 bases. V shed 10 bases and J 4 bases; nucleotides not matched to a gene: 10. In germline, CDR1 is MNHNY, CDR2 SVGAGI (reference sequence). CDR3 size: 14 residues. CDR3 region: CATFDRVRYNEQFF. CDR3 nucleotides: TGTGCCACCTTTGACAGGGTGAGATACAATGAGCAGTTCTTC.

The chain uses TRBV5-8 and TRBJ1-2; a possible D gene is TRBD1 (5 bases). Germline loops: CDR1 SGHTS, CDR2 YDEGEE. CDR3 size: 15 residues. With 4 bases removed from V and 4 bases from J, the gap between germline ends came to 17 bases. The CDR3 DNA reads TGTGCCAGCAGCGTCCGGGACGTTAGTAGCTATGGCTACACCTTC. Amino acid sequence: CASSVRDVSSYGYTF.

This clone has only one observation. The gene calls are TRBV15 and TRBJ1-2, with a weak D call TRBD1 (6 bases). The CDR3 consists of 12 residues. Germline V gene lookup returns CDR1 LNHNV and CDR2 YYDKDF (reference sequence). V gave up 0 bases and J gave up 10 bases, with 9 bases separating them. CDR3 protein: CATSREDRSYTF. The DNA for the CDR3 is TGTGCCACCAGCAGAGAGGACAGATCCTACACCTTC.

CDR3 sequence reads: CASSILRGTGPYEQYF. In DNA form, the CDR3 reads TGTGCCAGTAGTATATTACGCGGGACAGGACCCTACGAGCAGTACTTC. The chain carries TRBV19 and TRBJ2-7; 8 bases agree with TRBD1. This CDR3 comprises 16 residues. CDR1 is LNHDA, CDR2 SQIVND, per germline (reference sequence). V lost 2 bases to trimming and J lost 2 bases; unmatched junction nucleotides: 8.

The gene calls are TRBV6-5 and TRBJ2-3, with D tentatively TRBD2 (6 bases). This CDR3 comprises 13 residues. V lost 9 bases and J lost 2, with 12 bases in between. CDR1 is MNHEY, CDR2 SVGAGI, per germline. CDR3 in DNA: TGTGCCAGTCGGTCGGGGGTCACAGATACGCAGTATTTT. It yields the protein CASRSGVTDTQYF.

CDR3 sequence reads: CASSAGGAGGDTQYF. The DNA of the CDR3 is TGTGCCAGTAGTGCCGGGGGGGCCGGGGGAGATACGCAGTATTTT. The gene calls are TRBV19 and TRBJ2-3; 8 bases fit TRBD2. This CDR3 region has 15 residues. V was pared by 5 bases and J by 5 bases, with 9 bases of the junction left unmatched. CDR1 is LNHDA, CDR2 SQIVND, per germline (reference sequence).

This chain uses TRBV19 with TRBJ1-2; TRBD1 matches at 9 bases. The CDR3 totals 15 residues. The J segment lost 7 bases and the V segment lost 6 bases, leaving 12 bases of the junction unmatched. In germline, CDR1 is LNHDA, CDR2 SQIVND (reference sequence). This chain's CDR3 is CASRGTGTLRGGYTF. CDR3 in DNA: TGTGCCAGTAGGGGGACAGGGACCTTGAGAGGTGGCTACACCTTC.

This rearrangement joins TRBV15 to TRBJ2-3, with a possible D match to TRBD1 (6 bases). The germline V gene encodes CDR1 LNHNV and CDR2 YYDKDF (reference sequence). V was cut by 1 base and J by 6 bases, with 26 bases left in between. CDR3 length: 19 amino acids. CDR3 loop: CATSRVILDRTADSDTQYF. The CDR3 nucleotides read TGTGCCACCAGCAGAGTCATTTTAGATAGGACAGCCGATTCGGATACGCAGTATTTT.

The chain combines TRBV6-6 with TRBJ2-1, with D possibly matching TRBD2 (6 bases). Trimming pared 0 bases from V and 10 bases from J, leaving 19 bases between. This CDR3 has 16 amino acids. Germline lookup yields CDR1 MNHNY and CDR2 SVGAGI (reference sequence). CDR3 DNA: TGTGCCAGCAGTTACTCCGGGGGAGCGATTTCCCCCGAGCAGTTCTTC. Amino acid sequence: CASSYSGGAISPEQFF.